The 8 T cell receptor beta chains below come from one sample, sequenced in a study of human T cells and chemical hapten exposure. Each CDR3 protein gets one entry after TCRdb re-called the RACE reads with MiXCR. The sample holds 180,000 or so distinct CDR3 sequences; approximately 20% are singletons and the top ten take about 6.7%. Time point given: patch test 1, 2 weeks after DPC sensitization. Sample treatment: therapeutic diphenylcyclopropenone sensitization with weekly scalp DPC. The starting material was whole blood, obtained in connection with sensitization to the hapten diphenylcyclopropenone (DPC). Every receptor here comes from a woman between 50 and 59 years old with alopecia areata. Some clones in this sample may be carry-over from other donors' samples.

This clonotype was seen a few times. The V call is TRBV7-9, the J call TRBJ2-1, with D perhaps given as TRBD1 or TRBD2 (5 bases each). Per germline, CDR1 SEHNR and CDR2 FQNEAQ (reference sequence). The CDR3 sequence is 12 residues long. Deletions cut 2 bases from V and 7 bases from J, with 6 bases between. This chain's CDR3 is CASSLWGNEQFF. CDR3 bases: TGTGCCAGCAGCTTATGGGGGAATGAGCAGTTCTTC. The full variable domain, completed using reference TRBV7-9 and TRBJ2-1, is DTGVSQNPRHKITKRGQNVTFRCDPISEHNRLYWYRQTLGQGPEFLTYFQNEAQLEKSRLLSDRFSAERPKGSFSTLEIQRTEQGDSAMYLCASSLWGNEQFFGPGTRLTVL.

This clonotype was counted only a few times. The chain combines TRBV12-3 or TRBV12-4 with TRBJ1-5; tentative D call: TRBD1 (6 bases). V was pared by 6 bases and J by 4 bases, with 13 bases between. The CDR3 contains 14 residues. CDR3 loop: CASRRTVGNQPQHF. CDR3 sequence (DNA): TGTGCCAGCAGACGGACAGTGGGGAATCAGCCCCAGCATTTT.

This clonotype was detected a few times. V is TRBV13 and J is TRBJ2-6; 14 nucleotides line up with TRBD2. Trimming removed 3 bases from V and 3 bases from J; junction bases left unmatched: 7. The CDR3 runs 19 residues. Germline loops: CDR1 PRHDT, CDR2 FYEKMQ (reference sequence). CDR3 region: CASSFSPGLAGVGANVLTF. CDR3 bases: TGTGCCAGCAGCTTCTCCCCGGGACTAGCGGGAGTTGGGGCCAACGTCCTGACTTTC. Together with reference TRBV13 and TRBJ2-6, the CDR3 gives the full variable domain: AAGVIQSPRHLIKEKRETATLKCYPIPRHDTVYWYQQGPGQDPQFLISFYEKMQSDKGSIPDRFSAQQFSDYHSELNMSSLELGDSALYFCASSFSPGLAGVGANVLTFGAGSRLTVL.

This clonotype was counted a few times. The gene calls are TRBV6-6 and TRBJ2-3; no firm D call. This CDR3 region has 12 residues. V lost 2 bases to trimming and J lost 4 bases, with 4 bases between them. Germline V gene sequence: CDR1 MNHNY, CDR2 SVGAGI (reference sequence). The CDR3: CASSYPPDTQYF. DNA for the CDR3: TGTGCCAGCAGTTACCCCCCAGATACGCAGTATTTT.

CDR3 sequence: CRPRRRNTF. CDR3 sequence (DNA): TGTCGGCCCCGGCGGCGAAACACCTTC. This chain uses TRBV5-8 with TRBJ1-2; D unresolved. The V gene's germline CDR1 is SGHTS and CDR2 YDEGEE. The CDR3 runs 9 residues.

The genes are TRBV5-1 and TRBJ2-2; D is possibly TRBD1 (5 bases). V was cut by 1 base and J by 4 bases, with 14 bases left in between. CDR1 is SGHRS and CDR2 is YFSETQ in the germline V gene. CDR3 length: 16 amino acids. In DNA, the CDR3 is TGCGCCAGCAGCTTGAATTTGCAGGGAACCACCGGGGAGCTGTTTTTT. This codes for CASSLNLQGTTGELFF.

This clonotype was seen a handful of times. The V gene is TRBV5-1, the J gene TRBJ2-7; 12 positions agree with TRBD1. CDR1 and CDR2 (germline): SGHRS, YFSETQ. Unmatched junction bases numbered 6, after V lost 3 bases and J lost 5 bases. This CDR3 region has 15 residues. In DNA form, the CDR3 reads TGCGCCAGCAGCTGGGGGGACAGGGGGCCCAACGAGCAGTACTTC. Protein sequence: CASSWGDRGPNEQYF.

This clonotype was seen only a few times. CDR3 sequence: CSVEVAGELFF. In DNA form, the CDR3 reads TGCAGCGTTGAGGTGGCCGGGGAGCTGTTTTTT. V gene TRBV29-1 combines with J gene TRBJ2-2, with unresolved D. In germline, CDR1 is SQVTM, CDR2 ANQGSEA. This CDR3 is built from 11 residues. The ends were cut back, 3 bases at V and 6 bases at J, with 5 bases in the middle.